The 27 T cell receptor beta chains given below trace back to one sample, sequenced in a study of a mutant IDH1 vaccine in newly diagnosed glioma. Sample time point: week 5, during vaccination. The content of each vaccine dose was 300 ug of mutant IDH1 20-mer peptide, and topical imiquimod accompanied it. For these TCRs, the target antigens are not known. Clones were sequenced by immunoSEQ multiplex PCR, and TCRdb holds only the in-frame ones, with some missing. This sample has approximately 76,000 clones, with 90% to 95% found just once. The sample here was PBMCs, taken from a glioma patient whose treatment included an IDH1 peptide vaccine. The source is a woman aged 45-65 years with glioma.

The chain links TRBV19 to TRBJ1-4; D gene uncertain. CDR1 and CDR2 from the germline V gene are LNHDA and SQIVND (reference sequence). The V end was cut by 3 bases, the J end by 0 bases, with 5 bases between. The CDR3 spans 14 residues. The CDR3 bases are TGTGCCAGTAGTATTCGGTCAACTAATGAAAAACTGTTTTTT. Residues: CASSIRSTNEKLFF.

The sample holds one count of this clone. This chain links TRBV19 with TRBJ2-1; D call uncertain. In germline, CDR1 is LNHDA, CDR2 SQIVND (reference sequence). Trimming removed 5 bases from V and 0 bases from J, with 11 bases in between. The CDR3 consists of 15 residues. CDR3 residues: CASSPLLSSYNEQFF. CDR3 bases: TGTGCCAGTAGTCCGCTTCTGAGCTCCTACAATGAGCAGTTCTTC. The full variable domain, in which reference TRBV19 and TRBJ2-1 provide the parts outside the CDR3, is DGGITQSPKYLFRKEGQNVTLSCEQNLNHDAMYWYRQDPGQGLRLIYYSQIVNDFQKGDIAEGYSVSREKKESFPLTVTSAQKNPTAFYLCASSPLLSSYNEQFFGPGTRLTVL.

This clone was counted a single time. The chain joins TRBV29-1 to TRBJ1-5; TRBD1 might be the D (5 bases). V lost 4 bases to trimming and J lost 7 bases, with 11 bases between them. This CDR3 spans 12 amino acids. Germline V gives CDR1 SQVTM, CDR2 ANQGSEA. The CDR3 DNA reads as TGCAGCGTTGTTGTGGGGGGGCAGCCCCAGCATTTT. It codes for CSVVVGGQPQHF.

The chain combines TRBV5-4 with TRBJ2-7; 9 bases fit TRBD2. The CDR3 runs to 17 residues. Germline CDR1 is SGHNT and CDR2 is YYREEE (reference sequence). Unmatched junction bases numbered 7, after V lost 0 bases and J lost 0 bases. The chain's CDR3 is CASSLGGPSGASYEQYF. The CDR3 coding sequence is TGTGCCAGCAGCTTGGGGGGTCCTAGCGGGGCCTCCTACGAGCAGTACTTC. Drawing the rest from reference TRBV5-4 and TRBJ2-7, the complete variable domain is ETGVTQSPTHLIKTRGQQVTLRCSSQSGHNTVSWYQQALGQGPQFIFQYYREEENGRGNFPPRFSGLQFPNYSSELNVNALELDDSALYLCASSLGGPSGASYEQYFGPGTRLTVT.

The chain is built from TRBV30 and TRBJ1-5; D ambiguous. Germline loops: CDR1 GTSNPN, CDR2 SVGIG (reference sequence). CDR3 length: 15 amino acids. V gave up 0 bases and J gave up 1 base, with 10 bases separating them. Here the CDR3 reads CAWSVLGASNQPQHF. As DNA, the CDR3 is TGTGCCTGGAGTGTACTAGGAGCCAGCAATCAGCCCCAGCATTTT.

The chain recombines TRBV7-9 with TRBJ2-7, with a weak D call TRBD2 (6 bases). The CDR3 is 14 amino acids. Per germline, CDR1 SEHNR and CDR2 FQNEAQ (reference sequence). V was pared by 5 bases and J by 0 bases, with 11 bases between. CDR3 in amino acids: CASSQRVTSYEQYF. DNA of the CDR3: TGTGCCAGCAGCCAGCGGGTCACCTCCTACGAGCAGTACTTC.

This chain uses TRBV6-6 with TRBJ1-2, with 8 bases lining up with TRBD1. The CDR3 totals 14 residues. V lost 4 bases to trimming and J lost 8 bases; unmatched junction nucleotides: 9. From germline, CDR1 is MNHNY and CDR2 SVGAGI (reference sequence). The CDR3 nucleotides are TGTGCCAGCAGTTTTTCGGACAGGGCGGAAGGCTACACCTTC. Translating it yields CASSFSDRAEGYTF.

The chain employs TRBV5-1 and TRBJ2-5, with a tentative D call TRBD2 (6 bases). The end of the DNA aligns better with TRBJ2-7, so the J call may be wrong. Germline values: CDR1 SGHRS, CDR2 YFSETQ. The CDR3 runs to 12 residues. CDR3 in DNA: TGCGCCAGCAGCTTGGCCGGGGGCGAGCAGTACTTC. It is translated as CASSLAGGEQYF.

CDR3 bases: TGTGCCAGCAGCCCCTACGCCACAGGGAGCAATTCACCCCTCCACTTT. Translation gives CASSPYATGSNSPLHF. The chain has TRBV5-6 and TRBJ1-6; weak D call: TRBD1 (6 bases). Trimming cost V 4 bases and J 7 bases, with 18 bases left between them. Looked up from germline, CDR1 is SGHDT and CDR2 is YYEEEE. This CDR3 is built from 16 residues.

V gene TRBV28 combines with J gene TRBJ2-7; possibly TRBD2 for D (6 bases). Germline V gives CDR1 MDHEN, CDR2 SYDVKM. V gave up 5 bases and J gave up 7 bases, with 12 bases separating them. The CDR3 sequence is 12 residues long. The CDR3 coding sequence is TGTGCCAGCAGTGGGCCAGGGAGGGAGCAGTACTTC. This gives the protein CASSGPGREQYF.

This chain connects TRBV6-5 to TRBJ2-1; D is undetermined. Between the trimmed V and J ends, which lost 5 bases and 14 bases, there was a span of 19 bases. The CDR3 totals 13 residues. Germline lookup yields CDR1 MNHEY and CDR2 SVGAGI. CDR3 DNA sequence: TGTGCCAGCAGTAGGCGACCACAAAACAGTGAGTTCTTC. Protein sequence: CASSRRPQNSEFF.

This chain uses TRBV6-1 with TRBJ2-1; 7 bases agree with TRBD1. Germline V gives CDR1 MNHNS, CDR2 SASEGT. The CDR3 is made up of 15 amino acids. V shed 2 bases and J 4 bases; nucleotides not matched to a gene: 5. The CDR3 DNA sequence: TGTGCCAGCAGTGAATCCTGGACAGGTTACAATGAGCAGTTCTTC. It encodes CASSESWTGYNEQFF.

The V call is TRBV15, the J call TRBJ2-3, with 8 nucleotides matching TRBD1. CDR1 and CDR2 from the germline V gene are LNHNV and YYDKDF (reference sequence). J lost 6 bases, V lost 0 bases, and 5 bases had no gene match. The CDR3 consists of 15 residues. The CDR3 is CATSRDRGQGDTQYF. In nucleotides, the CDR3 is TGTGCCACCAGCAGAGATCGCGGACAGGGCGATACGCAGTATTTT.

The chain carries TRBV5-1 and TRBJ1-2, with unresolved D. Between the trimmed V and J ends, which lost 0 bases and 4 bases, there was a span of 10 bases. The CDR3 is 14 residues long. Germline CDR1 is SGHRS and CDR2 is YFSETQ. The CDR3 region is CASSLAEMSYGYTF. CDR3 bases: TGCGCCAGCAGCTTGGCCGAAATGTCCTATGGCTACACCTTC.

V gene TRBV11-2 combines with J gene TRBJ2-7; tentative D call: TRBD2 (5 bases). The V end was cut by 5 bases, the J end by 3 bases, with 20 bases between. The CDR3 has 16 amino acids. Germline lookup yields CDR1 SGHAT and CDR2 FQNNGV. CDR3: CASSAIRGPFDYEQYF. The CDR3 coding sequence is TGTGCCAGCAGCGCTATCCGAGGGCCCTTTGACTACGAGCAGTACTTC.

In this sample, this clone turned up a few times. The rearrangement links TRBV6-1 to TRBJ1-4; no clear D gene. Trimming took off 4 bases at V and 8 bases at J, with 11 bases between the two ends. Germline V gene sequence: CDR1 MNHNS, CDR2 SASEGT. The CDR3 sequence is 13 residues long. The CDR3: CASSAQVWEKLFF. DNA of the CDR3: TGTGCCAGCAGTGCGCAGGTTTGGGAAAAACTGTTTTTT.

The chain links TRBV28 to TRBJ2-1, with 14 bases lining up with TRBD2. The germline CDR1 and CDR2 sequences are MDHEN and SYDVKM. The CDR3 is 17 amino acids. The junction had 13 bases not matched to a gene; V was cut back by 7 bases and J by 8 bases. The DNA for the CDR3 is TGTGCCAGCATCGATGGACTAGCGGGAGGTCGGATCCATGAGCAGTTCTTC. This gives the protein CASIDGLAGGRIHEQFF.

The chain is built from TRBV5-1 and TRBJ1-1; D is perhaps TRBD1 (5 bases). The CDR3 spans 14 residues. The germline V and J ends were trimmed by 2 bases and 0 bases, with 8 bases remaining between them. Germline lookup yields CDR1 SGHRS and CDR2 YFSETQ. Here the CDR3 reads CASSFRQLNTEAFF. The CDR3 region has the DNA TGCGCCAGCAGCTTCCGACAGCTGAACACTGAAGCTTTCTTT. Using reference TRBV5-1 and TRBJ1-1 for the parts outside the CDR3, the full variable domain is KAGVTQTPRYLIKTRGQQVTLSCSPISGHRSVSWYQQTPGQGLQFLFEYFSETQRNKGNFPGRFSGRQFSNSRSEMNVSTLELGDSALYLCASSFRQLNTEAFFGQGTRLTVV.

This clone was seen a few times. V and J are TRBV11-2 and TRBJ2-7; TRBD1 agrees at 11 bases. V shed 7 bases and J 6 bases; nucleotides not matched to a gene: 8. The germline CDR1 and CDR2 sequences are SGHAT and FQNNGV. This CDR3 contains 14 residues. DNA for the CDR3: TGTGCCAGCAACTCCGGGACAGGGGGACTCGAGCAGTACTTC. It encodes CASNSGTGGLEQYF.

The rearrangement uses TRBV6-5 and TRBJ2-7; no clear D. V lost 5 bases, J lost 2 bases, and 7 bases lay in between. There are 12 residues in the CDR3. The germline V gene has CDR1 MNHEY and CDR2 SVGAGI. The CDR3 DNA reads TGTGCCAGCAGTCACGGGCCCTACGAGCAGTACTTC. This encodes CASSHGPYEQYF.

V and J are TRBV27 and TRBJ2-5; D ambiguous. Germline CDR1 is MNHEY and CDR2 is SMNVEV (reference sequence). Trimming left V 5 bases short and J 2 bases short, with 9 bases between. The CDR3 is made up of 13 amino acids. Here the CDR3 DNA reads TGTGCCAGCAGTCCCTGGCGGCAAGAGACCCAGTACTTC. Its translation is CASSPWRQETQYF.

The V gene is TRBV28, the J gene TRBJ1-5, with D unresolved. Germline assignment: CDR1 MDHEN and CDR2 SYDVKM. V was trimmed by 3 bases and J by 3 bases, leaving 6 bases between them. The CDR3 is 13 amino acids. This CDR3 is CASSLITNQPQHF. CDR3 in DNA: TGTGCCAGCAGTTTGATCACCAATCAGCCCCAGCATTTT.

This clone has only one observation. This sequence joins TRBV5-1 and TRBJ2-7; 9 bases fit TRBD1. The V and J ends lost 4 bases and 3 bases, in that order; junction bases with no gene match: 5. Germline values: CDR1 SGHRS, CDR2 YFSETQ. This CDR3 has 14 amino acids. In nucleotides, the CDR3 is TGCGCCAGCAGCAGGACAGGGGATCTCTACGAGCAGTACTTC. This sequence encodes CASSRTGDLYEQYF.

Written as DNA, the CDR3 is TGTGCCAGCAGCTCAAAGACAGGGGCGACCGAGCAGTACTTC. Translation gives CASSSKTGATEQYF. The chain couples TRBV7-3 to TRBJ2-7; TRBD1 matches 8 bases. V lost 4 bases and J lost 6; bases outside the gene matches: 8. The CDR3 length is 14 residues. Germline CDR1 reads SGHTA; CDR2 reads FQGTGA. The complete variable domain, with remaining parts taken from reference TRBV7-3 and TRBJ2-7, reads GAGVSQTPSNKVTEKGKYVELRCDPISGHTALYWYRQSLGQGPEFLIYFQGTGAADDSGLPNDRFFAVRPEGSVSTLKIQRTERGDSAVYLCASSSKTGATEQYFGPGTRLTVT.

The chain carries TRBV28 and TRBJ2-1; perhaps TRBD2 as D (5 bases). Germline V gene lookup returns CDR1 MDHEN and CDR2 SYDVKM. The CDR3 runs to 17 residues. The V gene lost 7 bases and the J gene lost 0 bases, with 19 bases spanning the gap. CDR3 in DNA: TGTGCCAGCACCTCCGCGGGCTCCACGAGCTCCTACAATGAGCAGTTCTTC. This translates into CASTSAGSTSSYNEQFF.

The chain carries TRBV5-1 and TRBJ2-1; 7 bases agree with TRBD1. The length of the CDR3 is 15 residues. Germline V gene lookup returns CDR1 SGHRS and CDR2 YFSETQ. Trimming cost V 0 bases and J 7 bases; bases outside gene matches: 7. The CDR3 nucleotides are TGCGCCAGCAGCTTGGGACAGGGTTACGGGAATGAGCAGTTCTTC. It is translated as CASSLGQGYGNEQFF.

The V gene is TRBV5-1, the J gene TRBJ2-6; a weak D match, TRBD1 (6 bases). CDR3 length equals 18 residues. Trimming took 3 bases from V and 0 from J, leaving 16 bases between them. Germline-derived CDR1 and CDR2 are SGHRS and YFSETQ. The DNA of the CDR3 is TGCGCCAGCAGCTCCTCGGGACAATTAAGCTCTGGGGCCAACGTCCTGACTTTC. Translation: CASSSSGQLSSGANVLTF.